The 20 T cell receptor beta chains given below trace back to one sample, sequenced in a study of blood T cell repertoires in COVID-19. TCRdb keeps only in-frame clones here, not all; method: immunoSEQ multiplex PCR. The sample holds nearly 100,000 clones, approximately 84% seen once. Sequenced material: peripheral blood. These receptors came from an older woman with acute or convalescent COVID-19.

The rearrangement links TRBV25-1 to TRBJ1-2; perhaps TRBD1 as D (6 bases). Germline V gives CDR1 MGHDK, CDR2 SYGVNS. The V end was cut by 1 base, the J end by 4 bases, with 13 bases between. The CDR3 runs 15 residues. DNA of the CDR3: TGTGCCAGCAGTGAATCCGGGACAAAAGGCTATGGCTACACCTTC. The encoded protein is CASSESGTKGYGYTF.

The chain has TRBV2 and TRBJ2-7; 15 bases map to TRBD2. Trimming took 5 bases from V and 5 from J; bases not matched to a gene: 7. This CDR3 contains 16 residues. Germline V gene data show CDR1 as SNHLY and CDR2 as FYNNEI. CDR3 residues: CASSWTSGGAINEQYF. The CDR3 DNA follows: TGTGCCAGCAGTTGGACTAGCGGGGGGGCCATCAACGAGCAGTACTTC. The full variable domain, in which reference TRBV2 and TRBJ2-7 provide the parts outside the CDR3, is EPEVTQTPSHQVTQMGQEVILRCVPISNHLYFYWYRQILGQKVEFLVSFYNNEISEKSEIFDDQFSVERPDGSNFTLKIRSTKLEDSAMYFCASSWTSGGAINEQYFGPGTRLTVT.

The chain joins TRBV5-1 to TRBJ2-2; a weak D match, TRBD1 (6 bases). V was pared by 0 bases and J by 5 bases, with 20 bases between. This CDR3 region has 18 residues. Germline V gene sequence: CDR1 SGHRS, CDR2 YFSETQ. CDR3 nucleotides: TGCGCCAGCAGCTTGGTTTTCGGTCAGGGGCAGGGAACCGGGGAGCTGTTTTTT. It encodes CASSLVFGQGQGTGELFF.

This clone has more than one count but fewer than ten. This chain links TRBV6-5 with TRBJ1-4, with 8 positions matching TRBD1. This CDR3 comprises 13 residues. V lost 7 bases, J lost 3 bases, and 1 base stayed unmatched. Germline CDR1 is MNHEY and CDR2 is SVGAGI. The CDR3 DNA sequence: TGTGCCAGCAAGGACAGGGCTAATGAAAAACTGTTTTTT. It yields the protein CASKDRANEKLFF.

The V call is TRBV7-6, the J call TRBJ1-2, with a weak D call TRBD1 (5 bases). Germline assignment: CDR1 SGHVS and CDR2 FNYEAQ. The CDR3 is 15 residues long. Trimming pared 4 bases from V and 3 bases from J, leaving 15 bases between. The DNA of the CDR3 is TGTGCCAGCAGCTCCTCTACCGACAGATACTATGGCTACACCTTC. Amino acids: CASSSSTDRYYGYTF.

The V and J genes are TRBV7-3 and TRBJ2-7; D remains unclear. The CDR3 length is 13 residues. The V end was cut by 4 bases, the J end by 7 bases, with 14 bases between. CDR1 SGHTA and CDR2 FQGTGA come from the germline V gene. The chain's CDR3 is CASSSERYGEQYF. In DNA form, the CDR3 reads TGTGCCAGCAGCTCGGAGCGTTATGGGGAGCAGTACTTC.

The chain combines TRBV21-1 with TRBJ2-1; the table's D call, TRBD2, was not checked against the DNA. TRBV21-1 is a documented pseudogene. The CDR3 runs 9 residues. As DNA, the CDR3 is TGTGCCACCTCGAATGAGCAGTTCTTC. Translation: CATSNEQFF.

V is TRBV5-1 and J is TRBJ2-4, with TRBD1 identical over 9 bases. J lost 0 bases, V lost 4 bases, and 5 bases had no gene match. Germline CDR1 and CDR2: SGHRS and YFSETQ. The CDR3 is made up of 16 amino acids. The CDR3 spells CASSPGQGEAKNIQYF. For the CDR3, the DNA is TGCGCCAGCAGCCCGGGACAGGGTGAAGCCAAAAACATTCAGTACTTC.

This chain joins TRBV5-1 and TRBJ2-7; D is possibly TRBD1 (5 bases). This CDR3 region has 13 residues. The germline V and J ends were trimmed by 4 bases and 5 bases, with 13 bases remaining between them. In germline, CDR1 is SGHRS, CDR2 YFSETQ. CDR3: CASSEPRADEQYF. In DNA, the CDR3 is TGCGCCAGCAGCGAGCCCAGGGCGGACGAGCAGTACTTC.

This chain joins TRBV19 and TRBJ2-1, with D perhaps TRBD2 (5 bases). V was shortened by 3 bases and J by 6 bases, with 15 bases between the two germline ends. The CDR3 loop spans 15 amino acids. CDR1 and CDR2 (germline): LNHDA, SQIVND (reference sequence). The CDR3 sequence is CASSIAEGLGNEQFF. The CDR3 coding sequence is TGTGCCAGTAGTATCGCAGAGGGTCTTGGCAATGAGCAGTTCTTC.

This clone was observed a handful of times. The V call is TRBV14, the J call TRBJ2-1, with 8 bases matching TRBD1. Germline V gene data show CDR1 as SGHDN and CDR2 as FVKESK. V dropped 1 base and J dropped 9; count of bases not matched to a gene: 8. CDR3 length: 15 residues. This chain's CDR3 is CASSQVGPQGGEQFF. CDR3 in DNA: TGTGCCAGCAGCCAAGTGGGGCCACAGGGGGGTGAGCAGTTCTTC.

The chain combines TRBV7-2 with TRBJ2-1; TRBD1 might be the D (6 bases). From germline, CDR1 is SGHTA and CDR2 FQGNSA. The CDR3 sequence is 12 residues long. V lost 5 bases and J lost 6, with 8 bases in between. This CDR3 reads CASSDRSNEQFF. CDR3 DNA sequence: TGTGCCAGCAGCGACAGGAGCAATGAGCAGTTCTTC.

This clone was found a few times. The CDR3 reads CASSSQGSYNSPLHF. The DNA of the CDR3 is TGTGCCAGCAGTTCACAGGGCTCCTATAATTCACCCCTCCACTTT. This chain connects TRBV27 to TRBJ1-6, with D possibly matching TRBD1 (6 bases). Trimming took 4 bases from V and 0 from J, leaving 7 bases between them. The CDR3 length is 15 residues. Germline CDR1 reads MNHEY; CDR2 reads SMNVEV (reference sequence).

This clone was recorded a few times. The rearrangement uses TRBV18 and TRBJ1-5, with 9 bases lining up with TRBD1. Germline V gives CDR1 KGHSH, CDR2 LQKENI. The CDR3 runs to 13 residues. With 9 bases clipped from V and 2 bases from J, the junction kept 2 bases outside the gene matches. The CDR3 sequence is CASRDRGNQPQHF. The DNA for the CDR3 is TGTGCCAGTCGGGACAGGGGCAATCAGCCCCAGCATTTT.

The V call is TRBV3-1 (or the pseudogene TRBV3-2), the J call TRBJ1-2, with TRBD1 matching over 7 bases. Germline V CDR1 and CDR2: LGHDT, YNNKEL (reference sequence). The junction had 5 bases not matched to a gene; V was cut back by 2 bases and J by 5 bases. The CDR3 has 14 residues. The chain's CDR3 is CASSQRDRDYGYTF. The CDR3 coding sequence is TGTGCCAGCAGCCAACGAGACAGGGATTATGGCTACACCTTC.

The V call is TRBV5-1, the J call TRBJ1-2; 7 nucleotides agree with TRBD1. V was pared by 4 bases and J by 3 bases, with 0 bases of the junction left unmatched. From germline, CDR1 is SGHRS and CDR2 YFSETQ. The CDR3 is 12 amino acids. CDR3 amino acids: CASSDRDYGYTF. The CDR3 DNA follows: TGCGCCAGCAGCGACAGGGACTATGGCTACACCTTC.

This clone was counted once. The chain carries TRBV19 and TRBJ2-3; TRBD1 matches at 8 bases. This CDR3 is built from 14 residues. Germline assignment: CDR1 LNHDA and CDR2 SQIVND (reference sequence). V lost 4 bases and J lost 3; bases outside the gene matches: 3. The CDR3 DNA follows: TGTGCCAGTAGTAAGGACAGGGAGACAGATACGCAGTATTTT. This gives the protein CASSKDRETDTQYF.

CDR3 sequence: CASSPPNRDRGEVGNTIYF. DNA of the CDR3: TGTGCCAGCTCACCACCGAATCGGGACAGGGGAGAGGTTGGAAACACCATATATTTT. The chain is built from TRBV18 and TRBJ1-3, with 10 nucleotides matching TRBD1. With V trimmed by 0 bases and J by 3 bases, 11 bases remained unmatched. The CDR3 loop spans 19 amino acids. Germline values: CDR1 KGHSH, CDR2 LQKENI.

The gene calls are TRBV3-1 (or the pseudogene TRBV3-2) and TRBJ2-5; D call uncertain. Germline loops: CDR1 LGHDT, CDR2 YNNKEL (reference sequence). CDR3 length: 15 amino acids. Trimming shortened V by 1 base and J by 0 bases, and 9 bases separated the two germline ends. The CDR3 here is CASSQARLYQETQYF. CDR3 nucleotide sequence: TGTGCCAGCAGCCAAGCCCGTTTGTACCAAGAGACCCAGTACTTC.

This clone was recorded only once. The genes are TRBV28 and TRBJ1-4; 9 nucleotides align to TRBD1. Germline V gene data show CDR1 as MDHEN and CDR2 as SYDVKM. The length of the CDR3 is 15 residues. Unmatched junction bases numbered 5, after V lost 1 base and J lost 8 bases. The CDR3 protein is CASSLLVTGGEKLFF. DNA of the CDR3: TGTGCCAGCAGTTTATTAGTGACAGGGGGAGAAAAACTGTTTTTT. The variable domain in full, with the rest retrieved from reference TRBV28 and TRBJ1-4, is DVKVTQSSRYLVKRTGEKVFLECVQDMDHENMFWYRQDPGLGLRLIYFSYDVKMKEKGDIPEGYSVSREKKERFSLILESASTNQTSMYLCASSLLVTGGEKLFFGSGTQLSVL.